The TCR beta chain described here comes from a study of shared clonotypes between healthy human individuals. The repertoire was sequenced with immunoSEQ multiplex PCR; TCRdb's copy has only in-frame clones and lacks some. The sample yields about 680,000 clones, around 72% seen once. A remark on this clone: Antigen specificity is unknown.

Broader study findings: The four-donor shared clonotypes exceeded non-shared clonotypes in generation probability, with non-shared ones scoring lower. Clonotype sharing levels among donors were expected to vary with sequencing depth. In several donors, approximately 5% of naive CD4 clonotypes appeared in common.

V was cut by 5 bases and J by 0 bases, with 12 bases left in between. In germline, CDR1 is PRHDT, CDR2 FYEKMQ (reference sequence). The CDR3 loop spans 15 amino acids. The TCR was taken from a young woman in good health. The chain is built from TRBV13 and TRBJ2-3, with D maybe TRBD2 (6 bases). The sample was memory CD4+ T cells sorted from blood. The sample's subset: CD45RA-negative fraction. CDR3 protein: CASSLSGSSTDTQYF. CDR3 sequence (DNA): TGTGCCAGCAGCCTTAGCGGATCTAGCACAGATACGCAGTATTTT.